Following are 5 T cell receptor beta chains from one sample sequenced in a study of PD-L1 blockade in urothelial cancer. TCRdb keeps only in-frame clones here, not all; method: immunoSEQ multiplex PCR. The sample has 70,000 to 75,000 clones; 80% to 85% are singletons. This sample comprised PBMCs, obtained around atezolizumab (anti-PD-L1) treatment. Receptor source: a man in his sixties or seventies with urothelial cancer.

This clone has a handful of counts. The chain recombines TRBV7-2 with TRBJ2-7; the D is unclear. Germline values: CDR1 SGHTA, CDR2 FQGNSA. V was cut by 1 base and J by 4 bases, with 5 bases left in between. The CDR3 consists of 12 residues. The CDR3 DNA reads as TGTGCCAGCAGCTTAGTTCGTTACGAGCAGTACTTC. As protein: CASSLVRYEQYF.

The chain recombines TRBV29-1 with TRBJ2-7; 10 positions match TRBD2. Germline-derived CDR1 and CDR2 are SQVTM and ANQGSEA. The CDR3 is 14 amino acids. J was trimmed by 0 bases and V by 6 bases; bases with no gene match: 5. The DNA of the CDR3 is TGCAGCGTATTGGCTAGCGGGAGCTCCTACGAGCAGTACTTC. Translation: CSVLASGSSYEQYF.

CDR3 amino acids: CASSSRDYKTDTQYF. The DNA for the CDR3 is TGTGCCAGCAGCTCCCGGGACTATAAAACAGATACGCAGTATTTT. The genes are TRBV13 and TRBJ2-3, with 7 bases fitting TRBD2. CDR3 length equals 15 residues. The germline V gene encodes CDR1 PRHDT and CDR2 FYEKMQ (reference sequence). V trimming: 4 bases; J trimming: 3 bases; junction bases outside the gene matches: 7.

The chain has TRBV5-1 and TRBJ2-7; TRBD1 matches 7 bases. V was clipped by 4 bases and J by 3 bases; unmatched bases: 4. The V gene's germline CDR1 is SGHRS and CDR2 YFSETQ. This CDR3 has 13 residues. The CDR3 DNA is TGCGCCAGCAGCAGGGGGCAGCGCTACGAGCAGTACTTC. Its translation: CASSRGQRYEQYF.

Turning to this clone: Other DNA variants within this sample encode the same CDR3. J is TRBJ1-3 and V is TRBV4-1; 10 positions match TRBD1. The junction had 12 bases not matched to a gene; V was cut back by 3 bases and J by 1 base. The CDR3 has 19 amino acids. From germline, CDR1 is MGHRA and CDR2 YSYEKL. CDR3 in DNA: TGCGCCAGCAGCCACTCTCCACCGACAGGGGGCATTTCTGGAAACACCATATATTTT. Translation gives CASSHSPPTGGISGNTIYF.